The 15 T cell receptor beta chains reported below all come from one sample, sequenced in a study of T cell responses to AZD1222 COVID-19 vaccine. The protocol was immunoSEQ multiplex PCR, while the TCRdb copy is restricted to in-frame clones and leaves out a portion. The repertoire consists of approximately 26,000 clones, with about nine tenths occurring once and the leading ten covering over 1%. Sequencing used peripheral blood, obtained on day 0 of AZD1222 vaccination. The receptors were gathered from an adult in good health.

This chain joins TRBV19 and TRBJ2-7; D is possibly TRBD1 (7 bases). The V gene lost 6 bases and the J gene lost 1 base, with 16 bases spanning the gap. This CDR3 is built from 15 residues. Germline CDR1 reads LNHDA; CDR2 reads SQIVND (reference sequence). The CDR3 region is CASSPRGRPSYEQYF. The CDR3 DNA reads TGTGCCAGTAGCCCCAGGGGGAGGCCTTCCTACGAGCAGTACTTC. The full variable domain, with the rest looked up from reference TRBV19 and TRBJ2-7, is DGGITQSPKYLFRKEGQNVTLSCEQNLNHDAMYWYRQDPGQGLRLIYYSQIVNDFQKGDIAEGYSVSREKKESFPLTVTSAQKNPTAFYLCASSPRGRPSYEQYFGPGTRLTVT.

The rearrangement joins TRBV25-1 to TRBJ1-1; no firm D call. The V end lost 8 bases, the J end lost 1 base, and 20 bases lay between the germline ends. Per germline, CDR1 MGHDK and CDR2 SYGVNS. CDR3 length equals 16 residues. This CDR3 reads CASSKAGGFGNTEAFF. CDR3 sequence (DNA): TGTGCCAGCTCCAAAGCCGGTGGGTTCGGGAACACTGAAGCTTTCTTT.

The V gene is TRBV18, the J gene TRBJ2-7, with D possibly called TRBD1 or TRBD2 (5 bases each). The CDR3 is made up of 14 amino acids. Between the trimmed V and J ends, which lost 4 bases and 7 bases, there was a span of 17 bases. CDR1 and CDR2 (germline): KGHSH, LQKENI. The CDR3 spells CASSQGTYSREQYF. The DNA of the CDR3 is TGTGCCAGCTCACAGGGGACGTACTCGAGGGAGCAGTACTTC.

The chain recombines TRBV5-5 with TRBJ2-5; 8 bases align to TRBD2. V shed 4 bases, J shed 5 bases, and the junction held 7 bases outside the gene matches. This CDR3 is 14 amino acids long. Per germline, CDR1 SGHKS and CDR2 YYEKEE (reference sequence). The CDR3 spells CASSPSGFRETQYF. CDR3 nucleotide sequence: TGTGCCAGCAGCCCTAGCGGGTTCCGGGAGACCCAGTACTTC.

V and J are TRBV5-1 and TRBJ2-1; maybe TRBD2 (6 bases). This CDR3 has 11 amino acids. Germline CDR1 SGHRS, CDR2 YFSETQ. The V end lost 7 bases, the J end lost 12 bases, and 14 bases lay between the germline ends. CDR3 coding DNA: TGCGCCAGCGATCGGGCGGGGAGGCAGTTCTTC. It translates to CASDRAGRQFF.

The J gene is TRBJ1-5, the V gene TRBV6-1; 9 nucleotides agree with TRBD1. CDR1 is MNHNS and CDR2 is SASEGT in the germline V gene. This CDR3 is 16 amino acids long. The V gene end was trimmed by 5 bases and the J gene end by 2 bases; junction bases not matched to a gene: 7. The CDR3 region is CASSQDRGMGNQPQHF. The DNA of the CDR3 is TGTGCCAGCAGTCAAGACAGGGGGATGGGCAATCAGCCCCAGCATTTT.

This chain links TRBV5-1 with TRBJ2-1, with 9 bases aligning to TRBD2. The CDR3 is made up of 15 amino acids. CDR1 is SGHRS and CDR2 is YFSETQ in the germline V gene. J gave up 3 bases and V 2 bases, and 3 bases lay outside the gene matches. This chain's CDR3 is CASSLAGGGYNEQFF. Here the CDR3 DNA reads TGCGCCAGCAGCTTAGCGGGAGGAGGCTACAATGAGCAGTTCTTC.

V usage is TRBV10-2 and J usage is TRBJ1-2; 7 bases fit TRBD1. The germline V gene encodes CDR1 WSHSY and CDR2 SAAADI. This CDR3 has 15 amino acids. With V trimmed by 0 bases and J by 4 bases, 5 bases remained unmatched. DNA of the CDR3: TGCGCCAGCAGTGAGTCCTCCGCAGGGGGCTATGGCTACACCTTC. Its protein product is CASSESSAGGYGYTF.

This sequence joins TRBV7-9 and TRBJ1-2, with 7 bases fitting TRBD1. CDR3 length equals 12 residues. V lost 4 bases and J lost 8; bases outside the gene matches: 4. CDR1 SEHNR and CDR2 FQNEAQ come from the germline V gene (reference sequence). The CDR3 DNA reads TGTGCCAGCAGCTATGGAGGGGGCGGCTACACCTTC. This codes for CASSYGGGGYTF.

The chain is built from TRBV7-8 and TRBJ2-5, with 13 bases that match TRBD2. The CDR3 covers 18 residues. Germline CDR1 reads SGHVS; CDR2 reads FQNEAQ. The J segment lost 1 base and the V segment lost 7 bases, leaving 12 bases of the junction unmatched. The CDR3 sequence is CASISGLAGERSQETQYF. DNA of the CDR3: TGTGCCAGCATCTCAGGACTAGCGGGAGAAAGGAGCCAAGAGACCCAGTACTTC.

The rearrangement uses TRBV4-1 and TRBJ2-3, with 9 nucleotides matching TRBD1. V was clipped by 2 bases and J by 4 bases; unmatched bases: 13. Per germline, CDR1 MGHRA and CDR2 YSYEKL. The CDR3 has 18 residues. CDR3 in amino acids: CASSQLARTGEEADTQYF. As DNA, the CDR3 is TGCGCCAGCAGCCAACTTGCCAGGACAGGGGAGGAGGCAGATACGCAGTATTTT.

This rearrangement joins TRBV5-1 to TRBJ1-1; TRBD1 aligns across 8 bases. CDR3 length: 15 amino acids. The germline V gene encodes CDR1 SGHRS and CDR2 YFSETQ. Trimming at V came to 5 bases and at J to 0 bases, leaving 6 bases not matched to a gene. The CDR3 sequence is CASRHTGGLNTEAFF. CDR3 DNA sequence: TGCGCCAGCAGGCACACAGGGGGTTTGAACACTGAAGCTTTCTTT.

This clone was seen only a few times. The chain uses TRBV2 and TRBJ1-5; D gene uncertain. The CDR3 extends over 13 amino acids. In germline, CDR1 is SNHLY, CDR2 FYNNEI. V lost 7 bases to trimming and J lost 0 bases, with 7 bases between them. The CDR3: CASTSNSNQPQHF. Written as DNA, the CDR3 is TGTGCCAGCACCTCAAATAGCAATCAGCCCCAGCATTTT.

This clone was picked up a small number of times. The chain couples TRBV7-2 to TRBJ2-7; a weak D match, TRBD2 (6 bases). There are 16 residues in the CDR3. Trimming took off 1 base at V and 2 bases at J, with 15 bases between the two ends. Germline loops: CDR1 SGHTA, CDR2 FQGNSA. CDR3 nucleotide sequence: TGTGCCAGCAGCTTAGTAGGAGCGGGTAACGCCTACGAGCAGTACTTC. This gives the protein CASSLVGAGNAYEQYF.

This CDR3 is CATSRGGGKETQYF. As DNA, the CDR3 is TGTGCCACCAGCAGAGGCGGGGGAAAAGAGACCCAGTACTTC. V and J are TRBV15 and TRBJ2-5; 7 bases are a match to TRBD2. Trimming removed 1 base from V and 3 bases from J; junction bases left unmatched: 2. This CDR3 spans 14 amino acids. Per the germline V gene, CDR1 is LNHNV and CDR2 is YYDKDF (reference sequence).